Shown below are 31 T cell receptor beta chains from a single sample sequenced in a study of blood T cell repertoires in COVID-19 (TCRdb year 2020). Library construction relied on the immunoSEQ multiplex PCR assay. TCRdb carries this immuneACCESS record with in-frame sequences only. Its versions omit some clonotypes, under half of them owing to an unresolved V gene in the studies checked, with the rest unexplained. The sample has around 250,000 clones on record, roughly 80% of them singletons. The ten largest clones take up around 5% of the sample. The sequenced sample was PBMCs or T cells enriched from blood (not recorded which). The origin of the receptors is a man in his forties who had been exposed to COVID-19.

This rearrangement joins TRBV2 to TRBJ2-7; possibly TRBD1 for D (5 bases). V lost 7 bases, J lost 3 bases, and 16 bases lay in between. This CDR3 is built from 14 residues. Germline V gives CDR1 SNHLY, CDR2 FYNNEI. The CDR3 here is CASKPRQGSYEQYF. The CDR3 DNA follows: TGTGCCAGCAAACCCCGCCAGGGAAGCTACGAGCAGTACTTC.

This chain's CDR3 is CASSPVKTSGSGTQYF. The CDR3 coding sequence is TGTGCCAGCAGCCCTGTGAAGACTAGCGGGAGTGGGACCCAGTACTTC. V and J are TRBV5-4 and TRBJ2-5; 12 bases fit TRBD2. V lost 4 bases to trimming and J lost 7 bases; unmatched junction nucleotides: 11. The V gene's germline CDR1 is SGHNT and CDR2 YYREEE (reference sequence). The CDR3 loop spans 16 amino acids.

This clone has just one count. The rearrangement joins TRBV14 to TRBJ1-2; the D is unclear. The CDR3 extends over 13 amino acids. Deletions cut 4 bases from V and 6 bases from J, with 12 bases between. In germline, CDR1 is SGHDN, CDR2 FVKESK. As DNA, the CDR3 is TGTGCCAGCAGCCCTCGTTTGGCGGATGGCTACACCTTC. Translated, it gives CASSPRLADGYTF.

This clone was seen a single time. The chain joins TRBV2 to TRBJ2-1; D may be TRBD2 (5 bases). The CDR3 extends over 15 amino acids. With 4 bases removed from V and 6 bases from J, the gap between germline ends came to 16 bases. Germline V gene data show CDR1 as SNHLY and CDR2 as FYNNEI. The CDR3 spells CASSGPPTTANEQFF. The CDR3 DNA follows: TGTGCCAGCAGTGGCCCCCCGACTACTGCCAATGAGCAGTTCTTC.

This clone turned up a few times. This chain joins TRBV5-1 and TRBJ2-2, with a possible D match to TRBD1 (6 bases). The V and J ends lost 9 bases and 1 base respectively, with 16 bases between them. Germline CDR1 and CDR2: SGHRS and YFSETQ. The CDR3 totals 15 residues. The CDR3 bases are TGCGCCACTACACCCGGGACAATGAACACCGGGGAGCTGTTTTTT. The encoded protein is CATTPGTMNTGELFF.

V gene TRBV7-3 combines with J gene TRBJ2-1, with TRBD2 matching 7 bases. Germline assignment: CDR1 SGHTA and CDR2 FQGTGA. There are 15 residues in the CDR3. The trim removed 5 bases at V and 5 bases at J, leaving 9 bases unmatched. DNA of the CDR3: TGTGCCAGCAGCCCCGGCGGGAGAGGGAACAATGAGCAGTTCTTC. Translation gives CASSPGGRGNNEQFF. The full variable domain, completed using reference TRBV7-3 and TRBJ2-1, is GAGVSQTPSNKVTEKGKYVELRCDPISGHTALYWYRQSLGQGPEFLIYFQGTGAADDSGLPNDRFFAVRPEGSVSTLKIQRTERGDSAVYLCASSPGGRGNNEQFFGPGTRLTVL.

Concerning this clone itself: At one end the junction does not follow the germline gene, possibly because of a read error. The same CDR3 arises from other DNA sequences in this sample as well. The rearrangement links TRBV12-3 or TRBV12-4 to TRBJ2-3; no firm D call. The CDR3 totals 11 residues. The CDR3, as DNA: TGTGCCAGCCTTGGCTCGAATACGCAATATTTT. Protein product: CASLGSNTQYF.

The V call is TRBV6-2 or TRBV6-3, the J call TRBJ2-1; the match to TRBD2 covers 9 bases. This CDR3 region has 18 residues. V gave up 5 bases and J gave up 5 bases; unmatched junction bases: 16. Per the germline V gene, CDR1 is MNHEY and CDR2 is SVGEGT. DNA of the CDR3: TGTGCCAGCAGTAACACTCCCGGATGGACTAGCGTACACAATGAGCAGTTCTTC. Its translation: CASSNTPGWTSVHNEQFF.

This sequence joins TRBV25-1 and TRBJ2-5, with TRBD1 matching 8 bases. Trimming took 1 base from V and 9 from J; bases not matched to a gene: 13. The V gene's germline CDR1 is MGHDK and CDR2 SYGVNS. The CDR3 is 16 residues long. The CDR3 spells CASSESQTDRVRAQYF. Here the CDR3 DNA reads TGTGCCAGCAGTGAATCCCAAACGGACAGGGTAAGGGCCCAGTACTTC.

The V gene is TRBV18, the J gene TRBJ1-3; D is possibly TRBD1 (6 bases). This CDR3 spans 16 amino acids. With 3 bases removed from V and 0 bases from J, the gap between germline ends came to 12 bases. From germline, CDR1 is KGHSH and CDR2 LQKENI. The CDR3 nucleotides read TGTGCCAGCTCACCCGGAACAGGGACCTCTGGAAACACCATATATTTT. It yields the protein CASSPGTGTSGNTIYF.

V is TRBV3-1 (or the pseudogene TRBV3-2) and J is TRBJ2-1; TRBD2 matches at 11 bases. V was clipped by 6 bases and J by 7 bases; unmatched bases: 11. CDR3 length: 16 residues. CDR1 and CDR2 (germline): LGHDT, YNNKEL (reference sequence). CDR3 in DNA: TGTGCCAGCAGGCCTGCCGGGACTAGCGGTCTAAATGAGCAGTTCTTC. This sequence encodes CASRPAGTSGLNEQFF.

The V gene is TRBV10-3, the J gene TRBJ2-1; 10 positions match TRBD2. Trimming at V came to 3 bases and at J to 9 bases, leaving 11 bases not matched to a gene. The CDR3 has 16 amino acids. Looked up from germline, CDR1 is ENHRY and CDR2 is SYGVKD. The CDR3 sequence is CAISDTSSGSFFEQFF. In DNA form, the CDR3 reads TGTGCCATCAGTGATACTTCTAGCGGGAGCTTTTTTGAGCAGTTCTTC.

The chain employs TRBV24-1 and TRBJ2-1; maybe TRBD1 (6 bases). Deletions cut 5 bases from V and 8 bases from J, with 18 bases between. CDR1 KGHDR and CDR2 SFDVKD come from the germline V gene. This CDR3 is built from 15 residues. The CDR3 here is CATSVTGQVGDEQFF. The CDR3 nucleotides read TGTGCCACCAGTGTAACAGGGCAGGTCGGTGATGAGCAGTTCTTC.

The chain links TRBV19 to TRBJ1-2, with D perhaps matching TRBD1 (5 bases). Trimming shortened V by 6 bases and J by 2 bases, and 10 bases separated the two germline ends. Germline loops: CDR1 LNHDA, CDR2 SQIVND (reference sequence). This CDR3 has 13 amino acids. The CDR3 protein is CASSDRPNYGYTF. In DNA form, the CDR3 reads TGTGCCAGTAGCGACAGACCCAACTATGGCTACACCTTC.

V gene TRBV7-9 combines with J gene TRBJ2-5; a weak D match, TRBD1 (5 bases). The CDR3 consists of 14 residues. CDR1 SEHNR and CDR2 FQNEAQ come from the germline V gene (reference sequence). V was cut by 5 bases and J by 4 bases, with 14 bases left in between. The CDR3 bases are TGTGCCAGCAGCGTCAGGGATATAGGAGAGACCCAGTACTTC. It is translated as CASSVRDIGETQYF.

This chain links TRBV5-1 with TRBJ2-5, with D hard to call. In germline, CDR1 is SGHRS, CDR2 YFSETQ. This CDR3 has 17 residues. Trimming cost V 0 bases and J 4 bases, with 19 bases left between them. The CDR3 protein is CASSLGLTRVRSETQYF. The CDR3 DNA reads as TGCGCCAGCAGCTTGGGCTTGACTCGAGTTCGTTCAGAGACCCAGTACTTC.

This clone was recorded a few times. The chain employs TRBV7-9 and TRBJ2-4; D remains ambiguous. The germline V and J ends were trimmed by 4 bases and 9 bases, with 13 bases remaining between them. The CDR3 spans 13 residues. Germline CDR1 reads SEHNR; CDR2 reads FQNEAQ (reference sequence). This chain's CDR3 is CASSSASHVIQYF. In DNA form, the CDR3 reads TGTGCCAGCAGCTCGGCTAGTCATGTCATTCAGTACTTC. Supplemented by reference TRBV7-9 and TRBJ2-4, the full variable domain reads DTGVSQNPRHKITKRGQNVTFRCDPISEHNRLYWYRQTLGQGPEFLTYFQNEAQLEKSRLLSDRFSAERPKGSFSTLEIQRTEQGDSAMYLCASSSASHVIQYFGAGTRLSVL.

The J gene is TRBJ2-1, the V gene TRBV2; no clear D gene. Trimming stripped 6 bases from V and 0 bases from J, with 9 bases between. The CDR3 runs 14 residues. In germline, CDR1 is SNHLY, CDR2 FYNNEI. In DNA, the CDR3 is TGTGCCAGCAGACCTAGAAGCTCCTACAATGAGCAGTTCTTC. This codes for CASRPRSSYNEQFF.

The V and J genes are TRBV12-3 or TRBV12-4 and TRBJ2-5; maybe TRBD1 (5 bases). This CDR3 comprises 13 residues. The V end lost 7 bases, the J end lost 4 bases, and 13 bases lay between the germline ends. The CDR3 sequence is CASTQGRAETQYF. The CDR3 nucleotides are TGTGCCAGCACTCAGGGAAGAGCAGAGACCCAGTACTTC.

This chain links TRBV6-2 or TRBV6-3 with TRBJ2-3; D is uncertain. Germline V CDR1 and CDR2: MNHEY, SVGEGT. V lost 5 bases and J 5 bases, leaving 14 bases between the germline ends. There are 14 residues in the CDR3. The CDR3 DNA sequence: TGTGCCAGCAGTCCGGGTTCGGGTCTAGATACGCAGTATTTT. Its protein product is CASSPGSGLDTQYF.

The chain recombines TRBV18 with TRBJ1-5; D perhaps matches TRBD1 (5 bases). This CDR3 has 14 residues. Trimming cost V 4 bases and J 5 bases, with 12 bases left between them. CDR1 is KGHSH and CDR2 is LQKENI in the germline V gene. The CDR3 sequence: CASSRGTVDQPQHF. The CDR3 nucleotides read TGTGCCAGCTCACGCGGGACGGTAGATCAGCCCCAGCATTTT.

The rearrangement links TRBV5-4 to TRBJ2-3; no clear D. Germline lookup yields CDR1 SGHNT and CDR2 YYREEE (reference sequence). There are 14 residues in the CDR3. V was trimmed by 0 bases and J by 1 base, leaving 6 bases between them. Written as DNA, the CDR3 is TGTGCCAGCAGCTTGGCCCCGGGCACAGATACGCAGTATTTT. Protein product: CASSLAPGTDTQYF.

V usage is TRBV27 and J usage is TRBJ1-5; 8 bases are a match to TRBD1. The germline V gene has CDR1 MNHEY and CDR2 SMNVEV (reference sequence). With V trimmed by 5 bases and J by 6 bases, 6 bases remained unmatched. The CDR3 extends over 14 amino acids. CDR3 sequence: CASSGQGGSQPQHF. CDR3 coding DNA: TGTGCCAGCAGTGGACAGGGAGGGAGTCAGCCCCAGCATTTT.

This clone has only a few counts. The chain links TRBV5-6 to TRBJ1-4; 9 nucleotides agree with TRBD1. Germline assignment: CDR1 SGHDT and CDR2 YYEEEE. CDR3 length equals 15 residues. V shed 4 bases, J shed 5 bases, and the junction held 6 bases outside the gene matches. The CDR3 sequence: CASSHYDRGNEKLFF. CDR3 bases: TGTGCCAGCAGCCACTATGACAGGGGGAATGAAAAACTGTTTTTT.

This clone has more than one count but fewer than ten. The chain combines TRBV10-3 with TRBJ2-7; 7 bases match TRBD1. In germline, CDR1 is ENHRY, CDR2 SYGVKD. This CDR3 is built from 12 residues. V trimming: 6 bases; J trimming: 6 bases; junction bases outside the gene matches: 5. CDR3 amino acids: CAIRETGTEQYF. The CDR3 region has the DNA TGTGCCATCAGGGAGACAGGGACCGAGCAGTACTTC.

There are a few counts of this clone. The CDR3 region is CASSIQGHYGYTF. CDR3 nucleotides: TGTGCCAGCAGCATACAGGGGCACTATGGCTACACCTTC. This chain links TRBV6-5 with TRBJ1-2, with 7 bases lining up with TRBD1. V lost 6 bases, J lost 3 bases, and 4 bases stayed unmatched. The germline V gene has CDR1 MNHEY and CDR2 SVGAGI. The CDR3 covers 13 residues.

CDR3 region: CASSHTPLAGGHRRTTDTQYF. Written as DNA, the CDR3 is TGTGCCAGCAGTCACACCCCTCTAGCGGGAGGGCACAGACGCACCACAGATACGCAGTATTTT. The chain is built from TRBV6-6 and TRBJ2-3, with 12 nucleotides matching TRBD2. V trimming: 5 bases; J trimming: 2 bases; junction bases outside the gene matches: 20. The CDR3 is 21 residues long. Germline V gene data show CDR1 as MNHNY and CDR2 as SVGAGI (reference sequence).

This clone was recorded a few times. The chain has TRBV30 and TRBJ2-2; unclear D gene. The CDR3 runs to 13 residues. V lost 7 bases, J lost 3 bases, and 12 bases lay in between. The germline gives CDR1 GTSNPN, CDR2 SVGIG (reference sequence). Written as DNA, the CDR3 is TGTGCCTCCACCCTCGGAGACACCGGGGAGCTGTTTTTT. The encoded protein is CASTLGDTGELFF.

Here the CDR3 reads CASTKLSSGTYNEQFF. DNA of the CDR3: TGTGCCAGCACCAAATTGTCTAGCGGAACCTACAATGAGCAGTTCTTC. The chain recombines TRBV7-6 with TRBJ2-1; 7 nucleotides agree with TRBD2. This CDR3 has 16 residues. CDR1 is SGHVS, CDR2 FNYEAQ, per germline. The J segment lost 2 bases and the V segment lost 7 bases, leaving 11 bases of the junction unmatched.

The chain is built from TRBV7-3 and TRBJ2-1, with 7 bases that match TRBD2. This CDR3 contains 14 residues. Germline-derived CDR1 and CDR2 are SGHTA and FQGTGA. J lost 5 bases, V lost 5 bases, and 6 bases had no gene match. The CDR3 spells CASSPSGTNNEQFF. DNA for the CDR3: TGTGCCAGCAGCCCCAGTGGGACTAACAATGAGCAGTTCTTC.

This clone was counted between two and nine times. The V and J genes are TRBV19 and TRBJ2-7, with TRBD2 as a possible D gene (5 bases). Looked up from germline, CDR1 is LNHDA and CDR2 is SQIVND (reference sequence). The germline V and J ends were trimmed by 1 base and 0 bases, with 16 bases remaining between them. This CDR3 comprises 17 residues. The DNA of the CDR3 is TGTGCCAGTAGTATAGTGGGCGGCAGGAGGAGCTCCTACGAGCAGTACTTC. It yields the protein CASSIVGGRRSSYEQYF.